This TCR beta chain was identified during a study of T cell changes during pregnancy in multiple sclerosis. Method: immunoSEQ multiplex PCR; TCRdb's copy keeps in-frame clones and lacks some. The sample has 35,000 to 45,000 clones; approximately 90% are singletons. Source: CD8+ T cells from peripheral blood mononuclear cells, taken in the first trimester of pregnancy. The source of this sequence is a female donor with multiple sclerosis, enrolled in a pregnancy study.

CDR3 coding DNA: TGCGCCAGCAGCCATACAGGGGGAGGGATTCGGGGCTACACCTTC. Translation: CASSHTGGGIRGYTF. The chain uses TRBV4-3 and TRBJ1-2; 8 bases fit TRBD1. CDR3 size: 15 residues. From germline, CDR1 is LGHNA and CDR2 YSLEER. V trimming: 3 bases; J trimming: 8 bases; junction bases outside the gene matches: 11.